The sequence of this TCR beta chain was determined in a study of shared clonotypes between healthy human individuals. The authors split each subset's genomic DNA evenly across several immunoSEQ plates. The protocol was immunoSEQ multiplex PCR, while the TCRdb copy is restricted to in-frame clones and leaves out a portion. Of 450,000 to 500,000 clones in the sample, roughly 80% were seen once. The CDR3 runs to 15 residues. The V gene's germline CDR1 is MRHNA and CDR2 SNTAGT. Trimming stripped 3 bases from V and 2 bases from J, with 14 bases between. Overall study results and limits: Tissue TCR repertoires likely differ from these blood-only repertoires.

For this clone: Antigen unknown.

What was sequenced was PBMCs. The source is a woman aged 40 to 50 in good health. Some clones in this sample may be carry-over from other donors' samples. The genes are TRBV6-4 and TRBJ2-7; D may be TRBD1 (6 bases). In nucleotides, the CDR3 is TGTGCCAGCAGTGAAAGTGTGGGGGCCCCCTACGAGCAGTACTTC. It encodes CASSESVGAPYEQYF.